The rows below give T cell receptor beta chains drawn from one sample of a study of cytomegalovirus exposure and HLA in healthy donors. Clones were sequenced by immunoSEQ multiplex PCR, and TCRdb holds only the in-frame ones, with some missing. The table lists about 150,000 clones, roughly 80% of them singletons. Sequencing was carried out using PBMCs. These TCRs come from a man aged 30 to 39 in good health and CMV-seropositive. The CDR3 runs from the conserved cysteine through the conserved F or W. D genes are given only for firm matches. The listing skips clone size in some rows; elsewhere it reads once, few, many or a size class.

d_gene	v_gene	j_gene	abundance	CDR3nt	CDR3aa
NA	TRBV30	TRBJ2-7	once	TGTGCCTGGAGTAGGGGCGAGCAGTACTTC	CAWSRGEQYF
NA	TRBV7-9	TRBJ1-1	NA	TGTGCCAGCAGTCCCTCGGGGGGCGATGAAGCTTTCTTT	CASSPSGGDEAFF
TRBD2	TRBV6-5	TRBJ2-1	NA	TGTGCCAGCAGTTACTTGGCGGGAGCCGCCGATGAGCAGTTCTTC	CASSYLAGAADEQFF
NA	TRBV4-1	TRBJ1-2	few	TGCGCCAGCAGCCAAGGGGGGGGACGCGGGAACTATGGCTACACCTTC	CASSQGGGRGNYGYTF
NA	TRBV2	TRBJ2-7	NA	TGTGCCAGCAGTGAACGGGGACACTCCTACGAGCAGTACTTC	CASSERGHSYEQYF
NA	TRBV27	TRBJ1-1	few	TGTGCCAGCAGCGGGGGGGACAAAATGAACACTGAAGCTTTCTTT	CASSGGDKMNTEAFF
NA	TRBV5-4	TRBJ1-1	NA	TGTGCCAGCAGCAGGGGGGGTGAAGCTTTCTTT	CASSRGGEAFF
NA	TRBV7-2	TRBJ2-2	NA	TGTGCCAGCAGCTTAGTGGGCTCCACCGGGGAGCTGTTTTTT	CASSLVGSTGELFF
TRBD2	TRBV7-9	TRBJ2-1	NA	TGTGCCAGCAGCAGCGTAGCGGGGCGGGCCTACAATGAGCAGTTCTTC	CASSSVAGRAYNEQFF
NA	TRBV4-3	TRBJ2-7	NA	TGCGCCAGCAGCCAAGGCCGAGCCCATAGCTCCTACGAGCAGTACTTC	CASSQGRAHSSYEQYF
TRBD2	TRBV7-2	TRBJ2-7	NA	TGTGCCAGCAGCTTTACTAGCGGGGGGCCAGCTAGCTCCTACGAGCAGTACTTC	CASSFTSGGPASSYEQYF
NA	TRBV21-1	TRBJ2-1	NA	TGTGCCAGCAGCAAATTGGAGAGGGCGGCAGGTCGAAGCGATGAGCAGTTCTTC	CASSKLERAAGRSDEQFF
NA	TRBV10-3	TRBJ1-1	NA	TGTGCCATCAGTGAGTCGGGCAGGGTTAACACTGAAGCTTTCTTT	CAISESGRVNTEAFF
TRBD1	TRBV11-3	TRBJ2-3	NA	TGTGCCAGCAGCCCCCGGGCAAGGGGGCCGAACCGGCCGGATACGCAGTATTTT	CASSPRARGPNRPDTQYF
NA	TRBV6-5	TRBJ2-1	few	TGTGCCAGCAGTTACTCAAGACCCCCGGGCAATGAGCAGTTCTTC	CASSYSRPPGNEQFF
TRBD1	TRBV4-1	TRBJ2-7	NA	TGCGCCAGCAGCCTCCGGGACAGTCCCTTCGAGCAGTACTTC	CASSLRDSPFEQYF
TRBD1	TRBV4-3	TRBJ1-1	few	TGCGCCAGCAGCCCCGGGACAGAAACTTTCTTT	CASSPGTETFF
TRBD1	TRBV7-2	TRBJ1-4	NA	TGTGCCAGCAGCCGGTCTACAGGGGGAGCGTTTAATGAAAAACTGTTTTTT	CASSRSTGGAFNEKLFF
NA	TRBV11-2	TRBJ2-1	NA	TGTGCCAGCAGCTTTCCCTGGACGGAGGAAAAGGACAATGAGCAGTTCTTC	CASSFPWTEEKDNEQFF
TRBD2	TRBV7-2	TRBJ2-1	NA	TGTGCCAGCAGCCCTGGGACTAGCGGATACAATGAGCAGTTCTTC	CASSPGTSGYNEQFF
NA	TRBV19	TRBJ1-2	NA	TGTGCCAGTATATACGCCAGGGGCGGCTATGGCTACACCTTC	CASIYARGGYGYTF
NA	TRBV5-6	TRBJ1-5	NA	TGTGCCAGCAGCTTGTTTCGGGCAGGGGATAATCAGCCCCAGCATTTT	CASSLFRAGDNQPQHF
NA	TRBV14	TRBJ2-2	NA	TGTGCCAGCACGGTCCGGAGGGGCGGGGAGCTGTTTTTT	CASTVRRGGELFF
TRBD2	TRBV6-1	TRBJ2-2	few	TGTGCCATCAGTGAGTCGGGACTAAACACCGGGGAGCTGTTTTTT	CAISESGLNTGELFF
TRBD1	TRBV19	TRBJ1-5	NA	TGTGCCAGTAAAAAGACAGGGGAGGGCAATCAGCCCCAGCATTTT	CASKKTGEGNQPQHF
TRBD2	TRBV10-3	TRBJ2-3	NA	TGTGCCATCAGCGTTCTCGCGGGGGACGGGGGGGGCACAGATACGCAGTATTTT	CAISVLAGDGGGTDTQYF
TRBD2	TRBV7-8	TRBJ2-7	few	TGTGCCAGCAGCCCGACGGCGACTAGCGGGGGAACCTACGAGCAGTACTTC	CASSPTATSGGTYEQYF
TRBD2	TRBV5-4	TRBJ2-1	NA	TGTGCCGGCGGACTAGCGGGAGTTACGCGGTACAATGAGCAGTTCTTC	CAGGLAGVTRYNEQFF
TRBD1	TRBV4-2	TRBJ2-1	NA	TGTGCCAGCAGCTTCCGGGACAGAAACAATGAGCAGTTCTTC	CASSFRDRNNEQFF
NA	TRBV29-1	TRBJ2-7	NA	TGCAGCGTTGAAGATCCAGGAGGTCTACCCTACGAGCAGTACTTC	CSVEDPGGLPYEQYF
TRBD1	TRBV4-3	TRBJ2-7	NA	TGCGCCAGCAGCCAAGACCTAAACAGGGGTCGGGCCTACGAGCAGTACTTC	CASSQDLNRGRAYEQYF
NA	TRBV5-1	TRBJ2-3	NA	TGCGCCAGCAGCCCAGGACAAGGCACAGATACGCAGTATTTT	CASSPGQGTDTQYF
NA	TRBV27	TRBJ2-2	NA	TGTGCCAGCAGTTTAGCAGGGCCCGGGGAGCTGTTTTTT	CASSLAGPGELFF
TRBD1	TRBV4-3	TRBJ2-7	NA	TGCGCCAGCAGCCAAGGGACAGGGGAAGCCGAGCAGTACTTC	CASSQGTGEAEQYF
TRBD2	TRBV9	TRBJ2-5	NA	TGTGCCAGCAGCGTCGGACTAGCGGGAGGGAGGGAAGAGACCCAGTACTTC	CASSVGLAGGREETQYF
NA	TRBV5-4	TRBJ2-2	NA	TGTGCCAGTAACAGGGAGAGAGGCACCGGGGAGCTGTTTTTT	CASNRERGTGELFF
NA	TRBV10-3	TRBJ1-3	NA	TGTGCCATCAGTGAGTCTAAAACAGGGATAGGAAACACCATATATTTT	CAISESKTGIGNTIYF
NA	TRBV4-3	TRBJ1-4	once	TGCGCCAGCAGCCAAGTGCGGCAACCGGCAACTAATGAAAAACTGTTTTTT	CASSQVRQPATNEKLFF
NA	TRBV5-5	TRBJ1-1	NA	TGTGCCAGCAGCTTGATCACAGGCATGAACACTGAAGCTTTCTTT	CASSLITGMNTEAFF
NA	TRBV27	TRBJ2-7	few	TGTGCCAGCAGTTTAGAGTCAGACTCCGACGAGCAGTACTTC	CASSLESDSDEQYF
TRBD1	TRBV5-1	TRBJ2-7	few	TGCGCCAGCAGCGACGCCGGGACAGGGGTTTCCTACGAGCAGTACTTC	CASSDAGTGVSYEQYF
NA	TRBV10-3	TRBJ2-7	once	TGTGCCATCATTCCGCCCGACAGGAGCTCCTACGAGCAGTACTTC	CAIIPPDRSSYEQYF
TRBD2	TRBV5-1	TRBJ2-5	NA	TGCGCCAGCAGACCGACCGGGACTAGCGGGGCACCGGGGGAGACCCAGTACTTC	CASRPTGTSGAPGETQYF
NA	TRBV30	TRBJ2-1	NA	TGTGCCTGGAGTGTTTGGGGGGATGAGCAGTTCTTC	CAWSVWGDEQFF
NA	TRBV13	TRBJ2-3	NA	TGTGCCAGCAGCTTAGGCGGGAGAAGCACAGATACGCAGTATTTT	CASSLGGRSTDTQYF
NA	TRBV7-2	TRBJ1-2	NA	TGTGCCAGCAGCTTATGGGGGGGGGATCGTATCGACTACACCTTC	CASSLWGGDRIDYTF
TRBD2	TRBV5-4	TRBJ2-7	NA	TGTGCCAGCAGCTCCGGGACTAGCGCCTACGAGCAGTACTTC	CASSSGTSAYEQYF
NA	TRBV4-3	TRBJ1-4	NA	TGCGCCAGCAGCCCAAGCCCTGAAAAACTGTTTTTT	CASSPSPEKLFF
NA	TRBV25-1	TRBJ1-1	few	TGTGCCAGCAGTGAACCGATCGGGAGCACTGAAGCTTTCTTT	CASSEPIGSTEAFF
TRBD1	TRBV2	TRBJ2-1	NA	TGTGCCAGCAGTCCAAGGACAGGCCCCTACAATGAGCAGTTCTTC	CASSPRTGPYNEQFF
NA	TRBV6-4	TRBJ2-7	NA	TGTGCCAGCAGCCAAGTGACCCACTTAGGAGCGAGGTACAATTCCTACGAGCAGTACTTC	CASSQVTHLGARYNSYEQYF
TRBD2	TRBV29-1	TRBJ2-3	NA	TGCAGCGTTGGCGGGAGCCCGGGAACAGATACGCAGTATTTT	CSVGGSPGTDTQYF